A single sample gave rise to the 7 T cell receptor beta chains below, sequenced in a study of radiotherapy plus CTLA-4 blockade in lung cancer. Method: immunoSEQ multiplex PCR; TCRdb's copy keeps in-frame clones and lacks some. The profile covers nearly 95,000 clones, with about four fifths appearing a single time and about 23% taken by the ten largest. This sample comprised peripheral blood, obtained from a patient treated with radiotherapy plus ipilimumab. Source of these receptors: a human donor with non-small cell lung cancer that progressed on radiotherapy plus ipilimumab.

The J gene is TRBJ2-1, the V gene TRBV5-1; no clear D. Germline CDR1 is SGHRS and CDR2 is YFSETQ. The CDR3 totals 12 residues. V lost 2 bases and J lost 4, with 4 bases in between. The DNA of the CDR3 is TGCGCCAGCAGCTTTGGATACAATGAGCAGTTCTTC. It yields the protein CASSFGYNEQFF.

The chain links TRBV7-9 to TRBJ2-1; 8 bases are shared with TRBD1. The CDR3 spans 16 residues. V lost 1 base and J lost 8; bases outside the gene matches: 10. Looked up from germline, CDR1 is SEHNR and CDR2 is FQNEAQ (reference sequence). CDR3 bases: TGTGCCAGCAGCTTAGTCCACAGGGGGTTGTATGATGAGCAGTTCTTC. It specifies CASSLVHRGLYDEQFF.

The CDR3 sequence: CASSFEGERGKLFF. The CDR3 DNA follows: TGTGCCAGCAGCTTTGAGGGGGAAAGGGGAAAACTGTTTTTT. The chain links TRBV6-6 to TRBJ1-4; tentatively, D is TRBD1 (6 bases). Trimming removed 6 bases at V and 10 bases at J, with 18 bases between. From germline, CDR1 is MNHNY and CDR2 SVGAGI (reference sequence). The CDR3 is 14 residues long.

This clone was seen a single time. The chain couples TRBV2 to TRBJ2-2, with TRBD1 as a possible D gene (6 bases). The germline gives CDR1 SNHLY, CDR2 FYNNEI. Trimming took 7 bases from V and 5 from J, leaving 14 bases between them. The length of the CDR3 is 14 residues. CDR3 nucleotide sequence: TGTGCCAGCACCGGGACATCGGGGACCGGGGAGCTGTTTTTT. Amino acids: CASTGTSGTGELFF.

The V gene is TRBV18, the J gene TRBJ1-2; no reliable D call. The CDR3 has 14 amino acids. V dropped 0 bases and J dropped 4 bases, with 9 bases sitting between them. Germline values: CDR1 KGHSH, CDR2 LQKENI. CDR3 region: CASSPPSVLYGYTF. CDR3 DNA sequence: TGTGCCAGCTCACCACCCTCAGTACTCTATGGCTACACCTTC.

The chain has TRBV28 and TRBJ2-7, with TRBD2 identical over 14 bases. The CDR3 contains 16 residues. The germline gives CDR1 MDHEN, CDR2 SYDVKM. V dropped 5 bases and J dropped 6; count of bases not matched to a gene: 9. CDR3 amino acids: CASSPRRGLAGGEQYF. CDR3 DNA: TGTGCCAGCAGTCCCAGAAGAGGACTAGCGGGAGGCGAGCAGTACTTC.

The CDR3 coding sequence is TGTGCCAGCAGTTACTCATGGCAGGGAGTATCCGGGGAGCTGTTTTTT. Translating it yields CASSYSWQGVSGELFF. V usage is TRBV6-5 and J usage is TRBJ2-2; D could derive from TRBD1 or TRBD2 (5 bases each). V lost 0 bases and J lost 6, with 14 bases in between. The CDR3 sequence is 16 residues long. The germline gives CDR1 MNHEY, CDR2 SVGAGI.